These T cell receptor beta chains were read from a single sample in a study of cytomegalovirus exposure and HLA in healthy donors. The method was immunoSEQ multiplex PCR; TCRdb's version includes in-frame clones alone and lacks a portion of them. The sample yields about 110,000 clones, roughly 79% seen once. The sequenced sample consisted of PBMCs. The receptors here all came from a man aged 35 to 55 in good health and CMV-seronegative. Both conserved end residues are part of each CDR3. D genes are given only for firm matches. The size entry is marked missing in some rows and otherwise reads once, few, many or a size class.

J gene	D gene	clone size	V gene	CDR3 protein	CDR3 DNA
TRBJ2-7	TRBD1	.	TRBV11-2	CASSLMTPGTGNEQYF	TGTGCCAGCAGCTTGATGACACCCGGGACAGGAAACGAGCAGTACTTC
TRBJ1-2	TRBD1	.	TRBV2	CASSDQGTGSGYTF	TGTGCCAGCAGTGACCAGGGGACAGGGAGTGGCTACACCTTC
TRBJ2-7	.	.	TRBV27	CASSIGSSYEQYF	TGTGCCAGCAGTATCGGGAGCTCCTACGAGCAGTACTTC
TRBJ2-5	.	.	TRBV18	CASSPNSGQETQYF	TGTGCCAGCTCACCTAATAGCGGCCAAGAGACCCAGTACTTC
TRBJ1-1	.	.	TRBV7-8	CASSEQGNTEAFF	TGTGCCAGCAGCGAACAGGGGAACACTGAAGCTTTCTTT
TRBJ1-3	.	.	TRBV7-9	CASIEGGGNTIYF	TGTGCCAGCATTGAAGGCGGTGGAAACACCATATATTTT
TRBJ1-3	TRBD1	.	TRBV9	CASTGGPSGNTIYF	TGTGCCAGCACAGGGGGGCCCTCCGGAAACACCATATATTTT
TRBJ2-1	.	.	TRBV7-8	CASSFAGYEQFF	TGTGCCAGCAGCTTTGCGGGGTATGAGCAGTTCTTC
TRBJ1-6	.	few	TRBV7-9	CASSLMSSYNSPLHF	TGTGCCAGCAGCCTCATGAGCTCCTATAATTCACCCCTCCACTTT
TRBJ2-7	TRBD1	.	TRBV15	CATSNDRGLYEQYF	TGTGCCACCAGCAACGACAGGGGCCTCTACGAGCAGTACTTC
TRBJ2-7	TRBD2	.	TRBV7-9	CASSAPTSGSYEQYF	TGTGCCAGCAGCGCACCGACTAGCGGGAGCTACGAGCAGTACTTC
TRBJ1-5	TRBD1	.	TRBV28	CASSYGTGHQPQHF	TGTGCCAGCAGTTACGGGACAGGGCACCAGCCCCAGCATTTT
TRBJ1-4	.	.	TRBV10-1	CATGVNEKLFF	TGCGCCACCGGAGTTAATGAAAAACTGTTTTTT
TRBJ2-5	.	.	TRBV2	CASRRTARETQYF	TGTGCCAGCAGACGGACTGCCCGGGAGACCCAGTACTTC
TRBJ1-1	.	.	TRBV7-2	CASSLDRLEAFF	TGTGCCAGCAGCTTAGACAGGTTAGAAGCTTTCTTT
TRBJ2-3	TRBD2	.	TRBV6-4	CASSDLAGAGGDLYF	TGTGCCAGCAGCGATCTAGCGGGAGCGGGAGGGGATCTCTATTTT
TRBJ2-5	.	.	TRBV7-2	CASSITAGAVETQYF	TGTGCCAGCAGCATTACTGCGGGGGCCGTAGAGACCCAGTACTTC
TRBJ1-1	.	.	TRBV7-2	CASRAGLLGAFF	TGTGCCAGCAGAGCAGGACTCTTGGGAGCTTTCTTT
TRBJ2-7	.	.	TRBV4-3	CASSQDRVLYEQYF	TGCGCCAGCAGCCAAGACAGGGTTCTCTACGAGCAGTACTTC
TRBJ1-4	.	.	TRBV5-1	CASKNGGGGTTNEKLFF	TGCGCCAGCAAAAACGGAGGCGGAGGAACAACTAATGAAAAACTGTTTTTT
TRBJ2-1	TRBD1	.	TRBV7-6	CASSLDPGQGNNEQFF	TGTGCCAGCAGCTTGGATCCGGGACAGGGGAACAATGAGCAGTTCTTC
TRBJ2-2	TRBD2	.	TRBV4-1	CASSQRAGANTGELFF	TGCGCCAGCAGCCAGAGAGCGGGGGCGAACACCGGGGAGCTGTTTTTT
TRBJ2-7	.	.	TRBV6-5	CASSGSSRNYEQYF	TGTGCCAGCAGTGGCTCATCTAGAAACTACGAGCAGTACTTC
TRBJ2-7	.	.	TRBV5-1	CASSLQDYEQYF	TGCGCCAGCAGCTTACAGGACTACGAGCAGTACTTC
TRBJ2-4	.	once	TRBV7-9	CSSSGSRAGRNIQYF	TGTTCCAGCAGCGGTAGTAGGGCGGGTCGGAACATTCAGTACTTC
TRBJ1-1	.	.	TRBV7-6	CASSSQGNTEAFF	TGTGCCAGCAGCTCTCAGGGGAACACTGAAGCTTTCTTT
TRBJ1-1	TRBD1	few	TRBV28	CASSFRDRLIEAFF	TGTGCCAGCAGTTTCCGGGACAGACTGATTGAAGCTTTCTTT
TRBJ2-7	TRBD2	.	TRBV4-1	CASSQALAGSYEQYF	TGCGCCAGCAGCCAAGCACTAGCGGGGTCCTACGAGCAGTACTTC
TRBJ1-2	.	once	TRBV7-2	CASSLAVYRGTGNYGYTF	TGTGCCAGCAGCTTAGCGGTGTATAGGGGGACGGGTAACTATGGCTACACCTTC
TRBJ2-4	.	once	TRBV7-9	CASSLQGAKNIQYF	TGTGCCAGCAGCCTTCAGGGAGCCAAAAACATTCAGTACTTC
TRBJ2-3	TRBD1	.	TRBV27	CASSLIGTASTDTQYF	TGTGCCAGCAGTTTAATAGGGACAGCTAGCACAGATACGCAGTATTTT
TRBJ1-6	TRBD1	.	TRBV30	CALLRDSYSPLHF	TGTGCCTTACTACGGGACAGTTATTCACCCCTCCACTTT
TRBJ2-7	.	.	TRBV7-7	CASSPTVGAEQYF	TGTGCCAGCAGCCCTACCGTGGGCGCCGAGCAGTACTTC
TRBJ2-2	TRBD2	.	TRBV19	CASSGMTSAVAGELFF	TGTGCCAGTAGTGGAATGACTAGCGCTGTCGCCGGGGAGCTGTTTTTT
TRBJ1-2	TRBD1	.	TRBV27	CASSLSRDSTNYGYTF	TGTGCCAGCAGTTTATCGAGGGACAGTACTAACTATGGCTACACCTTC
TRBJ2-2	TRBD1	.	TRBV5-1	CASSKTGTGTAGELFF	TGCGCCAGCAGCAAAACCGGGACAGGGACCGCCGGGGAGCTGTTTTTT
TRBJ2-1	TRBD1	.	TRBV7-3	CASSLQLGQAINEQFF	TGTGCCAGCAGCCTTCAGTTAGGACAGGCGATCAATGAGCAGTTCTTC
TRBJ1-4	.	.	TRBV10-3	CAISGRDNEKLFF	TGTGCCATCAGTGGCCGGGATAATGAAAAACTGTTTTTT
TRBJ2-7	.	.	TRBV28	CASSLSGGSHEQYF	TGTGCCAGCAGTTTATCCGGGGGTTCGCACGAGCAGTACTTC
TRBJ1-6	.	.	TRBV28	CASNIPRGTYNSPLHF	TGTGCCAGCAATATACCCCGGGGTACCTATAATTCACCCCTCCACTTT
TRBJ1-5	.	.	TRBV4-1	CASSHYREGQPQHF	TGCGCCAGCAGCCATTACAGGGAGGGACAGCCCCAGCATTTT
TRBJ1-1	TRBD1	.	TRBV5-8	CASSFGTGAFSNTEAFF	TGTGCCAGCAGCTTCGGGACAGGGGCCTTCTCGAACACTGAAGCTTTCTTT
TRBJ1-4	.	.	TRBV6-6	CASSYIRGSEKLFF	TGTGCCAGCAGTTACATCCGGGGTTCTGAAAAACTGTTTTTT
TRBJ2-1	TRBD2	.	TRBV19	CASTGGGANEQFF	TGTGCCAGTACTGGGGGAGGGGCCAATGAGCAGTTCTTC
TRBJ2-7	TRBD1	once	TRBV4-1	CASSQDKYFQGDSYEQYF	TGCGCCAGCAGCCAAGATAAGTACTTCCAGGGGGACTCCTACGAGCAGTACTTC
TRBJ2-7	.	.	TRBV4-1	CASSHTQGYEQYF	TGCGCCAGCAGCCACACACAGGGCTACGAGCAGTACTTC
TRBJ1-6	TRBD1	.	TRBV28	CASSFLGDRYNSPLHF	TGTGCCAGCAGTTTTTTGGGGGACAGGTATAATTCACCCCTCCACTTT
TRBJ2-1	.	.	TRBV9	CASSASLNEQFF	TGTGCCAGCAGCGCTTCGTTGAATGAGCAGTTCTTC
TRBJ2-7	.	once	TRBV27	CASSRDTTYEQYF	TGTGCCAGCAGTCGGGACACCACCTACGAGCAGTACTTC
TRBJ2-2	.	.	TRBV27	CASSSELGPGELFF	TGTGCCAGCAGTTCGGAGTTAGGTCCCGGGGAGCTGTTTTTT
TRBJ2-7	TRBD1	.	TRBV4-3	CASSQDRGSYEQYF	TGCGCCAGCAGCCAGGACAGGGGCTCCTACGAGCAGTACTTC
TRBJ2-7	.	.	TRBV5-1	CATSEGVSYEQYF	TGCGCCACCTCGGAGGGAGTGTCCTACGAGCAGTACTTC
TRBJ1-5	TRBD1	.	TRBV19	CASSTTGGGNQPQHF	TGTGCCAGTAGTACTACAGGGGGAGGCAATCAGCCCCAGCATTTT
TRBJ2-7	.	once	TRBV6-1	CASSERDIIRVEQYF	TGTGCCAGCAGTGAAAGGGACATTATTCGGGTCGAGCAGTACTTC
TRBJ2-7	.	.	TRBV5-1	CASSLEGDEQYF	TGCGCCAGCAGCTTGGAGGGGGACGAGCAGTACTTC
TRBJ2-5	.	.	TRBV13	CASSYRRGQKETQYF	TGTGCCAGCAGCTATCGGCGGGGGCAGAAAGAGACCCAGTACTTC